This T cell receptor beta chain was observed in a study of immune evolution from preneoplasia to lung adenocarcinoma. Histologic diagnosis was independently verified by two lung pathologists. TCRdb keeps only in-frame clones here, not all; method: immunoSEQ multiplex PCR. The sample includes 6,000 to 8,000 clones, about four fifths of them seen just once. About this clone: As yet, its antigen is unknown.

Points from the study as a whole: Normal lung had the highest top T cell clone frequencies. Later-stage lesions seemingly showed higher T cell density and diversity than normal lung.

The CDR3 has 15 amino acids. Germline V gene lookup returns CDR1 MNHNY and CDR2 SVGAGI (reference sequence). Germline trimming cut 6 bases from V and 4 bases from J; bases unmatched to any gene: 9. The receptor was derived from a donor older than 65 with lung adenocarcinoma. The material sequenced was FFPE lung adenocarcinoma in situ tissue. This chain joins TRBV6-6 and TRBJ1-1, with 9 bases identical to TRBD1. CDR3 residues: CASRRQGEGGTEAFF. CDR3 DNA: TGTGCCAGCAGGCGACAGGGGGAGGGAGGCACTGAAGCTTTCTTT.